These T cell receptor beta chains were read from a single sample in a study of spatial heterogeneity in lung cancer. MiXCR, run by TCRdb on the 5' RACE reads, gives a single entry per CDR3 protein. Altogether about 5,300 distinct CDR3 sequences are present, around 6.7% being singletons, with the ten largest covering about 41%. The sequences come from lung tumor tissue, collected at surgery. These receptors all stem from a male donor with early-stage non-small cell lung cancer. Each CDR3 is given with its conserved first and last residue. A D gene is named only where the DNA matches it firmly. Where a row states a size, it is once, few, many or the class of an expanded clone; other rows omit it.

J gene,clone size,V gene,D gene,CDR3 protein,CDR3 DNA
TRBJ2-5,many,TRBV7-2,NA,CASSISLAETQYF,TGTGCCAGCAGCATCTCTTTGGCGGAGACCCAGTACTTC
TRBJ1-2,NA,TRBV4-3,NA,CASSQGGGSNYGYTF,TGCGCCAGCAGCCAAGGAGGCGGATCTAACTATGGCTACACCTTC
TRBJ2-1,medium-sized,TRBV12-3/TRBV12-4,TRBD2,CASSWTSGSREQFF,TGTGCCAGCAGTTGGACTAGCGGGAGTCGTGAGCAGTTCTTC
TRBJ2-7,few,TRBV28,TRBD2,CASSWLAGGGAEQYF,TGTGCCAGCAGTTGGCTAGCGGGAGGTGGCGCCGAGCAGTACTTC
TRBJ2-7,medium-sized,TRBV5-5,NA,CASSSASYEQYF,TGTGCCAGCAGCTCGGCTTCCTACGAGCAGTACTTC
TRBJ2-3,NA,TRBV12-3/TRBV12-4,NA,CASSFERQATDTQYF,TGTGCCAGCAGTTTTGAGAGACAGGCCACAGATACGCAGTATTTT
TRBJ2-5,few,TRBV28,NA,CASSGGKETQYF,TGTGCCAGTAGCGGAGGGAAAGAGACCCAGTACTTC
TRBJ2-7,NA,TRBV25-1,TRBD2,CASSASGSPSYEQYF,TGTGCCAGCAGCGCTAGCGGGAGTCCCTCCTACGAGCAGTACTTC
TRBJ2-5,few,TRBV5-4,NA,CASSLGQGMLQETQYF,TGTGCCAGCAGCTTGGGGCAGGGGATGCTCCAAGAGACCCAGTACTTC
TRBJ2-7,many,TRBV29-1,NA,CSVGTPSSYEQYF,TGCAGCGTCGGGACACCGAGCTCCTACGAGCAGTACTTC
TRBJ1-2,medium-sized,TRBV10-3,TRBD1,CAISPDRAFGYTF,TGTGCCATCAGTCCTGACAGGGCCTTTGGCTACACCTTC
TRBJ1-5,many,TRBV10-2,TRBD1,CASGGQASGNQPQHF,TGCGCCAGCGGGGGACAGGCTTCGGGCAATCAGCCCCAGCATTTT
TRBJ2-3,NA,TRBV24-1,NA,CATSDSDTQYF,TGTGCCACCAGTGATTCAGATACGCAGTATTTT
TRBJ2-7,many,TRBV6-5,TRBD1,CASSLDRGSSYEQYF,TGTGCCAGCAGCCTCGACAGGGGGAGCTCCTACGAGCAGTACTTC
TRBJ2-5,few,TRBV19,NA,CASSSGWAGVETQYF,TGTGCCAGTAGTAGCGGCTGGGCGGGCGTAGAGACCCAGTACTTC
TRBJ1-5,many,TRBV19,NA,CASSMRALNQPQHF,TGTGCCAGTAGTATGAGGGCGTTGAATCAGCCCCAGCATTTT
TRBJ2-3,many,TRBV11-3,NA,CASSLGMGGGTDTQYF,TGTGCCAGCAGCTTAGGGATGGGGGGCGGCACAGATACGCAGTATTTT
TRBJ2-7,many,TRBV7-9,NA,CASSRTADYEQYF,TGTGCCAGCAGCCGGACAGCCGACTACGAGCAGTACTTC
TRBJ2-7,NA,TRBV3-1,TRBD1,CASSQADRGSEQYF,TGTGCCAGCAGCCAAGCGGACAGGGGGTCCGAGCAGTACTTC
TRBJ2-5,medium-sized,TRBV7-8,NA,CASGRANQETQYF,TGTGCCAGCGGTAGAGCCAACCAAGAGACCCAGTACTTC
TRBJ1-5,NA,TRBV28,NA,CASSFLGGNQPQHF,TGTGCCAGCAGTTTTCTGGGGGGCAATCAGCCCCAGCATTTT
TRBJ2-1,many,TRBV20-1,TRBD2,CSARTSGRAGNEQFF,TGCAGTGCTCGGACTAGCGGGAGGGCCGGTAATGAGCAGTTCTTC
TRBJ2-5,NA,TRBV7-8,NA,CASSLLRGPQETQYF,TGTGCCAGCAGCTTACTCCGGGGACCCCAAGAGACCCAGTACTTC
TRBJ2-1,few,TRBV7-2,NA,CASSPRSYNEQFF,TGTGCCAGCAGCCCCCGCTCCTACAATGAGCAGTTCTTC
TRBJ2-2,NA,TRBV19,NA,CASSIDSEGAGELFF,TGTGCCAGTAGTATAGATTCTGAGGGAGCCGGGGAGCTGTTTTTT
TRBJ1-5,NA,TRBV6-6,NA,CASSYGRSVSNQPQHF,TGTGCCAGCAGTTACGGAAGGTCGGTTAGCAATCAGCCCCAGCATTTT
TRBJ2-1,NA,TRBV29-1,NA,CSVEGVLARYNEQFF,TGCAGCGTTGAAGGGGTGCTAGCACGGTACAATGAGCAGTTCTTC
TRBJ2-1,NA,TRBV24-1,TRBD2,CATSDRTSGTYNEQFF,TGTGCCACCAGTGATCGGACTAGCGGGACCTACAATGAGCAGTTCTTC
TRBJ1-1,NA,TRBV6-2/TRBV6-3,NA,CASGDQREAFF,TGTGCCAGCGGGGACCAAAGGGAAGCTTTCTTT
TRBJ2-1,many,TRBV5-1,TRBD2,CASSLGPSGTYNEQFF,TGCGCCAGCAGCTTGGGCCCTAGCGGAACCTACAATGAGCAGTTCTTC
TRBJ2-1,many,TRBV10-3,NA,CAIRDSYNEQFF,TGTGCCATCAGGGACTCCTACAATGAGCAGTTCTTC
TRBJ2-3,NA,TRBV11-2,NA,CASSDDGDTQYF,TGTGCCAGCAGCGACGACGGAGATACGCAGTATTTT